Listed below are T cell receptor beta chains from one sample, sequenced in a study of blood T cell repertoires in COVID-19. TCRdb's copy holds only in-frame clones and misses some; the assay was immunoSEQ multiplex PCR. The data show some 310,000 clones, roughly 91% seen once. The sequenced material came from PBMCs or T cells enriched from blood (not recorded which). Receptors originate from a woman aged 25 to 39 who had recovered from COVID-19. Both conserved end residues are part of each CDR3. The order of the fields is V gene, clone size, J gene, D gene, CDR3 DNA, CDR3 protein. D genes are given only for firm matches. Some rows have no size entry. The others give once, few or many, or a class for an expanded clone.

TRBV28,.,TRBJ1-2,.,TGTGCCAGCAGTTTGGCGGAAGTCTATGGCTACACCTTC,CASSLAEVYGYTF
TRBV18,.,TRBJ2-1,.,TGTGCCAGCTCACAGAGGATGTTTGGCCTAGCACAATACAATGAGCAGTTCTTC,CASSQRMFGLAQYNEQFF
TRBV5-5,.,TRBJ2-1,TRBD2,TGTGCCAGCAGCGGCAGGACTAGCGGGGCCTACAATGAGCAGTTCTTC,CASSGRTSGAYNEQFF
TRBV9,once,TRBJ1-2,.,TGTGCCAGCAGCTCCGAACGAGTCACGTTGTATGGCTACACCTTC,CASSSERVTLYGYTF
TRBV11-2,few,TRBJ2-7,TRBD2,TGTGCCAGCAGCCCGGCGGGGGACGAGCAGTACTTC,CASSPAGDEQYF
TRBV27,.,TRBJ1-2,.,TGTGCCAGCAGTTTATCGCAGGGTTTTAACTATGGCTACACCTTC,CASSLSQGFNYGYTF
TRBV3-1/TRBV3-2,.,TRBJ2-5,.,TGTGCCAGCAGCCAAGAGAGGGAGACCCAGTACTTC,CASSQERETQYF
TRBV7-9,.,TRBJ2-3,.,TGTGCCAGCAGCTTAGGTGGTAGGGAGGATACGCAGTATTTT,CASSLGGREDTQYF
TRBV5-4,.,TRBJ1-3,.,TGTGCCAGCAGCTACGAGGGTTCAGGAAACACCATATATTTT,CASSYEGSGNTIYF
TRBV19,.,TRBJ1-5,TRBD1,TGTGCCAGTAGTCAGGCAGATTACGACAGGGTAATTTCCCAGCCCCAGCATTTT,CASSQADYDRVISQPQHF
TRBV4-1,.,TRBJ2-3,.,TGCGCCAGCAGCCAAGTAAGAGTAAGAGAGGCAGATACGCAGTATTTT,CASSQVRVREADTQYF
TRBV11-3,.,TRBJ2-7,.,TGTGCCAGCAGCGCAGTACAGGGCAAGGCCCTCCAATACTACGAGCAGTACTTC,CASSAVQGKALQYYEQYF
TRBV7-9,.,TRBJ2-1,.,TGTGCCAGCAGCTCCGATGGGGAGCGGAGGGGCGATGAGCAGTTCTTC,CASSSDGERRGDEQFF
TRBV9,.,TRBJ2-3,.,TGTGCCAGCAGCGTAGGGGGACTTATGTCAGATACGCAGTATTTT,CASSVGGLMSDTQYF
TRBV10-3,.,TRBJ2-2,.,TGTGCCGCTGAAGGAGTCGGGGAGCTGTTTTTT,CAAEGVGELFF
TRBV11-2,.,TRBJ1-1,.,TGTGCCAGCAGCTTACTTCGGGTAGCCACTGAAGCTTTCTTT,CASSLLRVATEAFF
TRBV3-1/TRBV3-2,.,TRBJ2-1,.,TGTGCCAGCAGCCATGGGCGGGAAAATTACAATGAGCAGTTCTTC,CASSHGRENYNEQFF
TRBV18,.,TRBJ1-3,.,TGTGCCAGCTCACCTACCGGGCCGGGGGACCCCATATATTTT,CASSPTGPGDPIYF
TRBV27,.,TRBJ2-1,TRBD2,TGTGCCAGCGGAACGGGGGGGGGTTACAATGAGCAGTTCTTC,CASGTGGGYNEQFF
TRBV19,.,TRBJ2-4,TRBD2,TGTGCCAGTAGCAATATAGCGGGAGGAACCAAAAACATTCAGTACTTC,CASSNIAGGTKNIQYF
TRBV27,.,TRBJ2-7,TRBD2,TGTGCCACCCGGTGGGCGGGAGGGCCCTCAGAAGCATACGAGCAGTACTTC,CATRWAGGPSEAYEQYF
TRBV28,.,TRBJ1-3,TRBD1,TGTGCCAGCAGTGGTCCGGGGACAGTCTTCTCTGGAAACACCATATATTTT,CASSGPGTVFSGNTIYF
TRBV5-1,.,TRBJ1-3,TRBD1,TGCGCCAGCAGCCGACAGGACAGGGGGGTCTCTGGAAACACCATATATTTT,CASSRQDRGVSGNTIYF
TRBV27,.,TRBJ2-3,TRBD2,TGTGCCAGCATCGCGGGAGGGGAGGATACGCAGTATTTT,CASIAGGEDTQYF
TRBV5-1,.,TRBJ1-2,.,TGCGCCAGCAGCTTGGCCCAGGGCGTGGAATATGGCTACACCTTC,CASSLAQGVEYGYTF
TRBV7-9,.,TRBJ1-6,.,TGTGCCAGCCGACAGGCGAGCTCCTATAATTCACCCCTCCACTTT,CASRQASSYNSPLHF
TRBV11-2,.,TRBJ2-1,.,TGTGCCAGCAGCTTTCCGGGACACCTCTACAATGAGCAGTTCTTC,CASSFPGHLYNEQFF
TRBV28,.,TRBJ1-4,.,TGTGCCAGCAGACCATCGGGTGAAAAACTGTTTTTT,CASRPSGEKLFF
TRBV20-1,.,TRBJ1-2,TRBD1,TGCAGTGCTAGTGGACCAGGGGGCACGCTCTATGGCTACACCTTC,CSASGPGGTLYGYTF
TRBV27,once,TRBJ1-1,.,TGTGCCAGCAGTTTCGACGCCATCCCGGAGTCGGGCACTGAAGCTTTCTTT,CASSFDAIPESGTEAFF
TRBV5-4,.,TRBJ1-2,.,TGTGCCAGCAGCCAGACAGGTACCGCCGACGGTTATGGCTACACCTTC,CASSQTGTADGYGYTF
TRBV5-6,.,TRBJ1-6,.,TGTGCCAGCAGCTTGGGCCGGACAGCGAATTCACCCCTCCACTTT,CASSLGRTANSPLHF
TRBV19,.,TRBJ2-3,TRBD1,TGTGCCAGTAGTCGACGGACAGGCATACCGGGAGATACGCAGTATTTT,CASSRRTGIPGDTQYF
TRBV5-5,.,TRBJ2-1,.,TGTGCCAGCAGCTATAGATTGGATGAGCAGTTCTTC,CASSYRLDEQFF
TRBV3-1/TRBV3-2,.,TRBJ2-7,.,TGTGCCAGCAGCCAAGATTTATGGGTGAAGGCGGGGTCCTCTAGGGAGCAGTACTTC,CASSQDLWVKAGSSREQYF
TRBV3-1/TRBV3-2,.,TRBJ2-1,TRBD2,TGTGCCAGCAGCGGTTCTAGCGGGACTTACAATGAGCAGTTCTTC,CASSGSSGTYNEQFF
TRBV18,.,TRBJ2-5,TRBD2,TGTGCCAGCTCTCCGTCGAGCGGGAGCGAAGAGACCCAGTACTTC,CASSPSSGSEETQYF
TRBV5-1,.,TRBJ1-1,.,TGCGCCAGCAGCCAGCAGGAGGACACTGAAGCTTTCTTT,CASSQQEDTEAFF
TRBV29-1,once,TRBJ1-5,TRBD1,TGCAGCGCCATGACAGGGGGGCAGCCCCAGCATTTT,CSAMTGGQPQHF
TRBV6-5,.,TRBJ1-1,.,TGTGCCAGCAGTTACGGAGGGGCCATGAACACTGAAGCTTTCTTT,CASSYGGAMNTEAFF
TRBV3-1/TRBV3-2,.,TRBJ2-7,TRBD2,TGTGCCAGCAGCCAAGAAGCGGGAGGGACCTACGAGCAGTACTTC,CASSQEAGGTYEQYF
TRBV27,once,TRBJ2-1,.,TGTGCCAGCAGTTTAGGGACATGGGCGCGTGAGCAGTTCTTC,CASSLGTWAREQFF
TRBV11-1,.,TRBJ2-1,TRBD2,TGTGCCAGCAGTCGGACTAGCGGGAGTGTGAATGAGCAGTTCTTC,CASSRTSGSVNEQFF
TRBV5-1,.,TRBJ1-3,.,TGCGCCAGCAGCGTATCAGGGTACGGAAACACCATATATTTT,CASSVSGYGNTIYF
TRBV4-1,.,TRBJ2-7,TRBD2,TGCGCCAGCAGCCAAGCGCGGGGGGTCTACGAGCAGTACTTC,CASSQARGVYEQYF
TRBV3-1/TRBV3-2,.,TRBJ1-2,.,TGTGCCAGCAAGGGAGCCTATGGCTACACCTTC,CASKGAYGYTF
TRBV6-5,.,TRBJ2-1,TRBD2,TGTGCCAGCAGTCCGGGACTAGCGGATAATGAGCAGTTCTTC,CASSPGLADNEQFF